The text below deals with one T cell receptor beta chain. Its target antigen remains unknown. No much larger clone exists at a distance of one base, and base qualities are not known. From the cysteine up to the phenylalanine, the CDR3 has a length of 17 residues. Only CDR3 DNA remains: 51 bases, in frame from the first base. Trimming takes 3 bases off V and 4 bases off J; junction bases not matched to a gene: 5. For CDR1 and CDR2, the germline V gene lists SGHVS and FQNEAQ. The data were obtained in a study of preoperative IRX-2 immunotherapy in early breast cancer (dated by TCRdb to the late 2010s). The treatment or condition label, as the study defines it: preoperative locoregional IRX-2 cytokine immunotherapy. The samples were obtained from a phase Ib study that tested preoperative, locoregional IRX-2 cytokine immunotherapy designed to prime immune responses. Before surgery, IRX-2 was given to the donors, who were patients with early-stage breast cancer.

The library was built by means of the immunoSEQ multiplex PCR assay. Not all clones reach the TCRdb copy of this immuneACCESS table, which keeps in-frame sequences only. Checked studies attribute under half of the gap to unresolved V genes and leave the rest unexplained. This sample comprises over 55,000 clones, approximately 93% of them detected only once. The ten biggest clones cover roughly 1.7% of the sample. Sampling took place from a patient treated with IRX-2 immunotherapy. The V and J segments used are TRBV7-8 and TRBJ2-6; 11 bases in between match TRBD1. This clonotype was obtained from a human donor with breast cancer. For the CDR3, the sequence is CASSLRDRGEGANVLTF. The DNA is TGTGCCAGCAGCTTGAGGGACAGGGGGGAAGGGGCCAACGTCCTGACTTTC.